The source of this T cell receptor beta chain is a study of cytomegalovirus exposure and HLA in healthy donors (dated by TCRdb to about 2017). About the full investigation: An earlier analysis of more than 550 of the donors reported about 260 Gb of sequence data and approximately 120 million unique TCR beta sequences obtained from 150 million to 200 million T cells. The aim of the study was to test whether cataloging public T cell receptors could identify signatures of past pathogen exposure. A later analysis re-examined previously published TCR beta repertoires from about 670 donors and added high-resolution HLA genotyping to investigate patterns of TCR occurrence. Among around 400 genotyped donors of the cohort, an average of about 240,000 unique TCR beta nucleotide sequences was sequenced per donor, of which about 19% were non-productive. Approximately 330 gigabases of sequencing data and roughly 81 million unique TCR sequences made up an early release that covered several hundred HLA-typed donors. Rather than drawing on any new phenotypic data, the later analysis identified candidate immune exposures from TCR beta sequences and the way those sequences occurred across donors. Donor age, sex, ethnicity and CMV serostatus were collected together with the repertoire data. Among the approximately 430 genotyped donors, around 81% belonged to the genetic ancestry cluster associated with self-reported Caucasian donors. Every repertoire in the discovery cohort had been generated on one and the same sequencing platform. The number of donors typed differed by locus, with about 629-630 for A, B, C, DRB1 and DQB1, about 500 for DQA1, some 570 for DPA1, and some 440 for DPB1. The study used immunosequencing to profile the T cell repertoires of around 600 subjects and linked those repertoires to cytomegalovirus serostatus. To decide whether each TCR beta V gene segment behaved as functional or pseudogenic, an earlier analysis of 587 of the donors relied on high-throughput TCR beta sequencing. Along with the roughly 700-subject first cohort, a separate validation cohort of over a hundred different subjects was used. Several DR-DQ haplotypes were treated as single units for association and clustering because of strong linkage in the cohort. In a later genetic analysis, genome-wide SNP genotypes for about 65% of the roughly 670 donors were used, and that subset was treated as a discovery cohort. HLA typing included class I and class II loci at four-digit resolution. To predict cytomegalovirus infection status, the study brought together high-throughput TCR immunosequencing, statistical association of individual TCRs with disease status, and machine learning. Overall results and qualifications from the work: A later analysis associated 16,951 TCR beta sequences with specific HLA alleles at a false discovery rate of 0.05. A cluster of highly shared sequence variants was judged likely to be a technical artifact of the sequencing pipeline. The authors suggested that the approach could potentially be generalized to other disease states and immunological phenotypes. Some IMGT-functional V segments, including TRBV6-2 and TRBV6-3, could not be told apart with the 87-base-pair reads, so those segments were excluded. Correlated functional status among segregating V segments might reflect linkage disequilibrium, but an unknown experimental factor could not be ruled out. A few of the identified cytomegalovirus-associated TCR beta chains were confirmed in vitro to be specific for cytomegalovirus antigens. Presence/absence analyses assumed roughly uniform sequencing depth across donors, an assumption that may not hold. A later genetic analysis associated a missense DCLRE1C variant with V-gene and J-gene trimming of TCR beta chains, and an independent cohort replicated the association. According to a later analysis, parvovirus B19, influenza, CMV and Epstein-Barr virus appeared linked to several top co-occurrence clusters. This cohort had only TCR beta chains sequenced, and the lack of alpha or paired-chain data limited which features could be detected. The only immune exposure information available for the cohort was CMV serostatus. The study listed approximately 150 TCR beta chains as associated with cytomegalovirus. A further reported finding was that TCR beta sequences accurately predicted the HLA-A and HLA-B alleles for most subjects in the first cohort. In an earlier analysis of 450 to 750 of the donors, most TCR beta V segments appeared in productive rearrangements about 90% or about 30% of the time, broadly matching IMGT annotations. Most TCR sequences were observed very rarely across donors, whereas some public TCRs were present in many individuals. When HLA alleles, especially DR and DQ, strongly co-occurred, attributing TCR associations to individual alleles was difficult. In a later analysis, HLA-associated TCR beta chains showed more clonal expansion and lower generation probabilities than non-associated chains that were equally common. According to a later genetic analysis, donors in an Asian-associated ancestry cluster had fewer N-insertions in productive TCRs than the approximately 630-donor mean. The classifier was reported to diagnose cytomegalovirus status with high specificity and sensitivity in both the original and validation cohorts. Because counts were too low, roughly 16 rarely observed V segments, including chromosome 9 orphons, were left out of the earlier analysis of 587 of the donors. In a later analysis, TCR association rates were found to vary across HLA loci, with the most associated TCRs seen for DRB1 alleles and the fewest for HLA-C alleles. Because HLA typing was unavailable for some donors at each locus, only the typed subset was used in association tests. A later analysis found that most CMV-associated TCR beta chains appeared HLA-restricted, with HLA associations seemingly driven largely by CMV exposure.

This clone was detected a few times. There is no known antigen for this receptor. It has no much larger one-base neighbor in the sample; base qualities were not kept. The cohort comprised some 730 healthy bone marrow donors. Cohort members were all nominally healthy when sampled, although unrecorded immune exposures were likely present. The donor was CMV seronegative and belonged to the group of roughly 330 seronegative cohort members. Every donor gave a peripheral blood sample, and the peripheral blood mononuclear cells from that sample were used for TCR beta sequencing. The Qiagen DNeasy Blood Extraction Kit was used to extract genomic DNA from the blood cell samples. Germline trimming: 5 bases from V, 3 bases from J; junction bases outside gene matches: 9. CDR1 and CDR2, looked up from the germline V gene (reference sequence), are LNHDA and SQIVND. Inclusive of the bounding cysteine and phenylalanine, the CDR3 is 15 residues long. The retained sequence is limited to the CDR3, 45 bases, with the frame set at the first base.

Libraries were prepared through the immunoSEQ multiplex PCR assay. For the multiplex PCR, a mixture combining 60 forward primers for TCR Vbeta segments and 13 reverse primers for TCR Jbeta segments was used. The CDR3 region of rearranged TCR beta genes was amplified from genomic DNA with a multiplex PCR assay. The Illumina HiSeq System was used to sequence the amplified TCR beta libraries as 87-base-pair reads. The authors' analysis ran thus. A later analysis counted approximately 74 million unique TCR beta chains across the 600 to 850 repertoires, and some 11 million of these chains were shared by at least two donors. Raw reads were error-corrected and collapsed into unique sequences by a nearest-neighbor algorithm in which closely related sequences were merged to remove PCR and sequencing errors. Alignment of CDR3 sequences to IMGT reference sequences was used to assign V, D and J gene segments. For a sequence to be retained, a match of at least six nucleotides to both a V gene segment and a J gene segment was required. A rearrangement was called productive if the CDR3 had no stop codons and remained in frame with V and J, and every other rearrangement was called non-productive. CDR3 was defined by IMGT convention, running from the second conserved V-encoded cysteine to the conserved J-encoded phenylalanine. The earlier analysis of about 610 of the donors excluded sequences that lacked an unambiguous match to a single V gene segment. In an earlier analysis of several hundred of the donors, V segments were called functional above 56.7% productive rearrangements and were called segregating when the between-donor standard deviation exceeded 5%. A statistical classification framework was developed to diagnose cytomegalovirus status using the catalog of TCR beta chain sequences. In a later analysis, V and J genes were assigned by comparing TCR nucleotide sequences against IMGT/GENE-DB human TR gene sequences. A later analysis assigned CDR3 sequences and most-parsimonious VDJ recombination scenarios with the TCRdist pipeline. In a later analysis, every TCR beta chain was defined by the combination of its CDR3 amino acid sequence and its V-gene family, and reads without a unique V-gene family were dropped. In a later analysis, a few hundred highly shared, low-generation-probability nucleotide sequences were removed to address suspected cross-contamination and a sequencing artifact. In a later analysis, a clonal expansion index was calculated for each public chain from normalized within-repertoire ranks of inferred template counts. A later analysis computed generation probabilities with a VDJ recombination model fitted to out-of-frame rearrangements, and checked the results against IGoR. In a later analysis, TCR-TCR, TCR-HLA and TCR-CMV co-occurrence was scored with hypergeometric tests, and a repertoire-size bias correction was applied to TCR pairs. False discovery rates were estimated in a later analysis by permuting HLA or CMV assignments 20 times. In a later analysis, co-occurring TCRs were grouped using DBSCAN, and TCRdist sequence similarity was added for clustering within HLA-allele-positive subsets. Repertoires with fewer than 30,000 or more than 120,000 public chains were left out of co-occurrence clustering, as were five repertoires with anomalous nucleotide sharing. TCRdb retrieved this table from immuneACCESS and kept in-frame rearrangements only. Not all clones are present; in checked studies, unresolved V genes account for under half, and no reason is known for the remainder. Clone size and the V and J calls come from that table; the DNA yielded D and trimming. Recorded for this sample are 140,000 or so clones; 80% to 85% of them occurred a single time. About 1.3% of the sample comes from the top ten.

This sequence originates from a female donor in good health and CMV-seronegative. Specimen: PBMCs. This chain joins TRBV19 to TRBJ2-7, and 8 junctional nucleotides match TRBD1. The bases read TGTGCCAGTAGTGTTTCCGGGACAGGCTTCTACGAGCAGTACTTC. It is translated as CASSVSGTGFYEQYF.